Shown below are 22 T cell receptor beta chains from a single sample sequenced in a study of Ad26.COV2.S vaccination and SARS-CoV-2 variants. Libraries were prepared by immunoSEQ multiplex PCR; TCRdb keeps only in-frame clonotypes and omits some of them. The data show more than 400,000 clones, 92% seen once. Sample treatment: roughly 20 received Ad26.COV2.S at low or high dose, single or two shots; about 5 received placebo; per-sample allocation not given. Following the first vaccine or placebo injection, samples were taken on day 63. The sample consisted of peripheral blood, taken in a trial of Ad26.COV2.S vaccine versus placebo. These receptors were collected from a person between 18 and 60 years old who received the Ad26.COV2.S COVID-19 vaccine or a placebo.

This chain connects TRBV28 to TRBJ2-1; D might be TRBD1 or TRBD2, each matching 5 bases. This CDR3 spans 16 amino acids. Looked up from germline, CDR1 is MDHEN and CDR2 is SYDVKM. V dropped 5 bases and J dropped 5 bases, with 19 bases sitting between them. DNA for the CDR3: TGTGCCAGCAGTCCCTCCGGGACCCTCAGCCACAATGAGCAGTTCTTC. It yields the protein CASSPSGTLSHNEQFF.

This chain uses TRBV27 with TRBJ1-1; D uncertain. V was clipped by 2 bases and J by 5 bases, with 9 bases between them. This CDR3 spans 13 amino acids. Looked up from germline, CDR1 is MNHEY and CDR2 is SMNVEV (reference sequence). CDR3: CASSLGDSTEAFF. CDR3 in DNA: TGTGCCAGCAGTTTAGGGGATTCTACTGAAGCTTTCTTT.

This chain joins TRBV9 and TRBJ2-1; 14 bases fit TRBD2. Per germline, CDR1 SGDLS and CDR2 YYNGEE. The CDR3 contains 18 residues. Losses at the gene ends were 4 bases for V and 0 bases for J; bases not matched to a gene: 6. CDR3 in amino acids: CASSLGTSGGTSYNEQFF. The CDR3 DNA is TGTGCCAGCAGCTTAGGGACTAGCGGGGGCACCTCCTACAATGAGCAGTTCTTC.

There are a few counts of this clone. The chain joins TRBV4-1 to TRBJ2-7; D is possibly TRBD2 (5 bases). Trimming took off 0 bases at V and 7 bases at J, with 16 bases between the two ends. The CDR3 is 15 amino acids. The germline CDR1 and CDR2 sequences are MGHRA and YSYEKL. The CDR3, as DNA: TGCGCCAGCAGCCAAGATGGGCTCGCCCCGGGGGAGCAGTACTTC. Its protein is CASSQDGLAPGEQYF.

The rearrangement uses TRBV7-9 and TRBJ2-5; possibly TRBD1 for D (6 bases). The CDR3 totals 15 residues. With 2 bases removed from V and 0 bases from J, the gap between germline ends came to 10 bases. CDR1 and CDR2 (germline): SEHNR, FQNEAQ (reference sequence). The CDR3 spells CASSLTGGYQETQYF. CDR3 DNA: TGTGCCAGCAGCTTAACTGGGGGCTACCAAGAGACCCAGTACTTC.

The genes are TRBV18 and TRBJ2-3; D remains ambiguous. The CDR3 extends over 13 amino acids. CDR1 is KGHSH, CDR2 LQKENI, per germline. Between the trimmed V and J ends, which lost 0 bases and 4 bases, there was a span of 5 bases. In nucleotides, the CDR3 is TGTGCCAGCTCACCACCGGACCCAGATACGCAGTATTTT. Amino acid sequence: CASSPPDPDTQYF.

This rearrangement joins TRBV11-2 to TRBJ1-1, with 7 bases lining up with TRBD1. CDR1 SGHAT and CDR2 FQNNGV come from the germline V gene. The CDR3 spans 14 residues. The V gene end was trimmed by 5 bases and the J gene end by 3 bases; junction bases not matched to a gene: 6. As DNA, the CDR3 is TGTGCCAGCAGCCATCATACAGGGGACACTGAAGCTTTCTTT. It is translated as CASSHHTGDTEAFF.

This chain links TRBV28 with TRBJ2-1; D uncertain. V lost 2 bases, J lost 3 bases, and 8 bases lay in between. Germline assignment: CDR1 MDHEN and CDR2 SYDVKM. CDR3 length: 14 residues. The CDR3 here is CASSLQYSYNEQFF. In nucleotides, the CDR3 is TGTGCCAGCAGTTTACAATACAGCTACAATGAGCAGTTCTTC.

The CDR3, as DNA: TGTGCCTCAGGGACAACGAGGGATAATTCACCCCTCCACTTT. As protein: CASGTTRDNSPLHF. J is TRBJ1-6 and V is TRBV30; possible D gene TRBD1, 6 bases. CDR3 length: 14 amino acids. V was shortened by 7 bases and J by 5 bases, with 15 bases between the two germline ends. Germline CDR1 and CDR2: GTSNPN and SVGIG (reference sequence).

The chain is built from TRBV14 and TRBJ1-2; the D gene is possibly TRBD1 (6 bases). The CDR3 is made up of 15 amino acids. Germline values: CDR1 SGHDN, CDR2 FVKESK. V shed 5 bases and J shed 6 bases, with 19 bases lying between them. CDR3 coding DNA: TGTGCCAGCAGCGTGACCGGGGGCCTTGTTAATGGCTACACCTTC. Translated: CASSVTGGLVNGYTF.

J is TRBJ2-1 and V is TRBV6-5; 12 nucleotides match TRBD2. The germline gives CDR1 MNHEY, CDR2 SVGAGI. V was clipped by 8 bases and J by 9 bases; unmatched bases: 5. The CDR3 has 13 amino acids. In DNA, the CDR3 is TGTGCCAGCGGGCTAGCGGGGGGGATTGAGCAGTTCTTC. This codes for CASGLAGGIEQFF.

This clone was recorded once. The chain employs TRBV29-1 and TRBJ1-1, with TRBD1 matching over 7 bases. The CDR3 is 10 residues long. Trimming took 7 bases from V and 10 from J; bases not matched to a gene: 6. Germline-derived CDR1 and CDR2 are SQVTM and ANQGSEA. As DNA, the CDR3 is TGCAGCGGCGGACAGGAAGCAGCTTTCTTT. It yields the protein CSGGQEAAFF.

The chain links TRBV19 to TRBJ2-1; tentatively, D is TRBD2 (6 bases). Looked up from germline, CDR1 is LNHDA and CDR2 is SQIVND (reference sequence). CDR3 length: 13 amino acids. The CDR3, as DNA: TGTGCGACAGCGGGTAGCTCCTACAATGAGCAGTTCTTC. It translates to CATAGSSYNEQFF.

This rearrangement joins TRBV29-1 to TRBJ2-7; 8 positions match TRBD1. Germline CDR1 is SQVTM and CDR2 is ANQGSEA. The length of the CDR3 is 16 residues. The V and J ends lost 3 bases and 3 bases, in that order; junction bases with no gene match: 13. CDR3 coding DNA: TGCAGCGTTGACCTTTACACCGGGACAGGAATCTACGAGCAGTACTTC. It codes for CSVDLYTGTGIYEQYF.

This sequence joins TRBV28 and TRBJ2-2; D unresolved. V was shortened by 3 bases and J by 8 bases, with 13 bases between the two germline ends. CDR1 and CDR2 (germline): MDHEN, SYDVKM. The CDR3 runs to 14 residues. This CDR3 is CASSLRIQPGELFF. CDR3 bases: TGTGCCAGCAGTTTGCGGATTCAACCGGGGGAGCTGTTTTTT. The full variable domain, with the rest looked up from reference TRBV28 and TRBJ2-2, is DVKVTQSSRYLVKRTGEKVFLECVQDMDHENMFWYRQDPGLGLRLIYFSYDVKMKEKGDIPEGYSVSREKKERFSLILESASTNQTSMYLCASSLRIQPGELFFGEGSRLTVL.

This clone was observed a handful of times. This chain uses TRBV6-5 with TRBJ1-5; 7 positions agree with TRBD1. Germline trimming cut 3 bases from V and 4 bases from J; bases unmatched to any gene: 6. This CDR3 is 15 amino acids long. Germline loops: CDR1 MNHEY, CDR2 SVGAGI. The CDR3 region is CASSYLDRLNQPQHF. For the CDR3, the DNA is TGTGCCAGCAGTTATTTGGACAGGTTGAATCAGCCCCAGCATTTT.

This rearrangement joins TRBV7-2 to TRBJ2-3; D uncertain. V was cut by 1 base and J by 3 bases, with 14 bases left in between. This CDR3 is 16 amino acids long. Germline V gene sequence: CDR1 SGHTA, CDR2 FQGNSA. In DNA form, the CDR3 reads TGTGCCAGCAGCTTAGGCTCGGCAGGTTTGACAGATACGCAGTATTTT. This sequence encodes CASSLGSAGLTDTQYF.

CDR3 sequence: CASSQRFTGYTEAFF. The CDR3 DNA is TGTGCCAGCAGCCAAAGGTTCACAGGGTACACTGAAGCTTTCTTT. The gene calls are TRBV14 and TRBJ1-1; a possible D gene is TRBD1 (6 bases). Looked up from germline, CDR1 is SGHDN and CDR2 is FVKESK. The V gene lost 2 bases and the J gene lost 3 bases, with 13 bases spanning the gap. This CDR3 spans 15 amino acids.

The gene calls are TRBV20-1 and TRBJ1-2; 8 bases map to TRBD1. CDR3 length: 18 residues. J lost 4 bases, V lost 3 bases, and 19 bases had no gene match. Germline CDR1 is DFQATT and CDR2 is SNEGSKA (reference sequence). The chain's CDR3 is CSASNASFIVDRVYGYTF. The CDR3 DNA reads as TGCAGTGCTAGTAACGCTTCCTTTATAGTGGACAGGGTCTATGGCTACACCTTC.

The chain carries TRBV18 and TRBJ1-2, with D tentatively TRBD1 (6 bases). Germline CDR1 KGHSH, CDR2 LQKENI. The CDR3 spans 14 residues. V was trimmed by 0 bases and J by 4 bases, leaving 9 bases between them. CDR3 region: CASSPPGHPYGYTF. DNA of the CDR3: TGTGCCAGCTCACCACCGGGACACCCCTATGGCTACACCTTC.

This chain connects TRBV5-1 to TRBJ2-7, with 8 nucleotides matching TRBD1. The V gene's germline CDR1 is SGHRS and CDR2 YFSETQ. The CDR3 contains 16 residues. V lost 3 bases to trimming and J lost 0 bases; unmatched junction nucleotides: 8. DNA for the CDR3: TGCGCCAGCAGCTGGGGGACAGGCAAAAGCTCCTACGAGCAGTACTTC. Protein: CASSWGTGKSSYEQYF.

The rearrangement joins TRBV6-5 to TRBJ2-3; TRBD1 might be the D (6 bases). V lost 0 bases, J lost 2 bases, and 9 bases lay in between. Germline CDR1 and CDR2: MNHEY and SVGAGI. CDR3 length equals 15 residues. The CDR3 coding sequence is TGTGCCAGCAGTTACTCGCACAGGGTCACAGATACGCAGTATTTT. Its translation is CASSYSHRVTDTQYF.